The 22 T cell receptor beta chains in this list originate from one sample, sequenced in a study of T cell responses to AZD1222 COVID-19 vaccine. The data were produced by immunoSEQ multiplex PCR, yet TCRdb's version contains in-frame clones alone and is incomplete. Here the sample spans 150,000 or so clones, more than 75% being singletons. The sample in question was peripheral blood, obtained 28 days after the second AZD1222 dose. The receptor set was obtained from an adult who received the AZD1222 COVID-19 vaccine.

To note about this clone: The same CDR3 arises from other DNA sequences in this sample as well. The CDR3 sequence: CASSPAGNTGELFF. The CDR3 DNA reads TGTGCCAGCTCACCGGCGGGAAACACCGGGGAGCTGTTTTTT. This chain connects TRBV18 to TRBJ2-2; D may be TRBD2 (6 bases). Germline lookup yields CDR1 KGHSH and CDR2 LQKENI. The CDR3 covers 14 residues. Trimming removed 3 bases from V and 2 bases from J, with 7 bases in between. Combining the CDR3 with reference TRBV18 and TRBJ2-2 gives the whole variable domain NAGVMQNPRHLVRRRGQEARLRCSPMKGHSHVYWYRQLPEEGLKFMVYLQKENIIDESGMPKERFSAEFPKEGPSILRIQQVVRGDSAAYFCASSPAGNTGELFFGEGSRLTVL.

V gene TRBV11-2 combines with J gene TRBJ2-1; 7 bases line up with TRBD2. The trim removed 5 bases at V and 3 bases at J, leaving 4 bases unmatched. Germline loops: CDR1 SGHAT, CDR2 FQNNGV. This CDR3 contains 14 residues. CDR3 loop: CASSHRDYYNEQFF. Here the CDR3 DNA reads TGTGCCAGCAGCCACCGGGACTACTACAATGAGCAGTTCTTC.

The CDR3 spells CAWSDAQGEQFF. CDR3 coding DNA: TGTGCCTGGAGTGACGCGCAAGGTGAGCAGTTCTTC. The rearrangement uses TRBV30 and TRBJ2-1; D remains ambiguous. CDR1 is GTSNPN, CDR2 SVGIG, per germline (reference sequence). The V end lost 1 base, the J end lost 9 bases, and 10 bases lay between the germline ends. This CDR3 region has 12 residues.

The chain joins TRBV4-2 to TRBJ2-3; TRBD2 agrees at 11 bases. The CDR3 extends over 21 amino acids. The V segment lost 1 base and the J segment 1 base; nucleotides outside the gene matches: 16. The germline V gene encodes CDR1 LGHNA and CDR2 YNFKEQ. CDR3 region: CASSQGIIAGGPFSGTDTQYF. The CDR3 DNA follows: TGTGCCAGCAGCCAAGGCATTATAGCGGGAGGGCCTTTTTCGGGCACAGATACGCAGTATTTT.

The chain uses TRBV4-1 and TRBJ1-6; TRBD1 agrees at 10 bases. Per germline, CDR1 MGHRA and CDR2 YSYEKL. After removal of 3 bases from V and 0 bases from J, the junction contained 8 bases not matched to a gene. CDR3 size: 19 residues. The CDR3 DNA reads TGCGCCAGCAGCCAGCCTGACAGGGGGCGAAACTCCTATAATTCACCCCTCCACTTT. As protein: CASSQPDRGRNSYNSPLHF.

The chain joins TRBV30 to TRBJ1-2, with D possibly matching TRBD1 (5 bases). This CDR3 region has 14 residues. Trimming pared 0 bases from V and 8 bases from J, leaving 16 bases between. The V gene's germline CDR1 is GTSNPN and CDR2 SVGIG (reference sequence). The CDR3 bases are TGTGCCTGGAGTGTATTGTCCGGGGGGATCGGCTACACCTTC. This gives the protein CAWSVLSGGIGYTF.

This chain links TRBV29-1 with TRBJ2-1; D uncertain. In germline, CDR1 is SQVTM, CDR2 ANQGSEA. The CDR3 length is 10 residues. V lost 6 bases and J 4 bases, leaving 4 bases between the germline ends. CDR3 coding DNA: TGCAGCGTCTGGTACAATGAGCAGTTCTTC. It codes for CSVWYNEQFF.

About this clone: The sample holds other DNA sequences that translate to the same CDR3. The chain couples TRBV5-1 to TRBJ2-7, with a tentative D call TRBD1 (6 bases). This CDR3 has 12 amino acids. CDR1 and CDR2 from the germline V gene are SGHRS and YFSETQ. V was cut by 3 bases and J by 4 bases, with 8 bases left in between. The CDR3 here is CASSSRGYEQYF. The CDR3 DNA reads TGCGCCAGCAGCTCTAGGGGGTACGAGCAGTACTTC.

The chain is built from TRBV19 and TRBJ1-1; no firm D call. The CDR3 is made up of 15 amino acids. Germline V CDR1 and CDR2: LNHDA, SQIVND (reference sequence). The V gene lost 3 bases and the J gene lost 1 base, with 12 bases spanning the gap. The CDR3 sequence is CASSITRRWNTEAFF. In DNA form, the CDR3 reads TGTGCCAGTAGTATCACCCGCCGGTGGAACACTGAAGCTTTCTTT. Looking up the rest from reference TRBV19 and TRBJ1-1 gives the full variable domain: DGGITQSPKYLFRKEGQNVTLSCEQNLNHDAMYWYRQDPGQGLRLIYYSQIVNDFQKGDIAEGYSVSREKKESFPLTVTSAQKNPTAFYLCASSITRRWNTEAFFGQGTRLTVV.

V usage is TRBV18 and J usage is TRBJ2-7; perhaps D is TRBD1 or TRBD2 (5 bases each). Germline V CDR1 and CDR2: KGHSH, LQKENI. The CDR3 is 13 amino acids. Between the trimmed V and J ends, which lost 4 bases and 4 bases, there was a span of 11 bases. CDR3 protein: CASSHRGPYEQYF. For the CDR3, the DNA is TGTGCCAGCTCACATCGGGGCCCATACGAGCAGTACTTC.

The chain employs TRBV13 and TRBJ2-1; 7 nucleotides agree with TRBD2. The CDR3 is 14 amino acids. CDR1 is PRHDT, CDR2 FYEKMQ, per germline (reference sequence). The junction had 10 bases not matched to a gene; V was cut back by 5 bases and J by 9 bases. CDR3 in DNA: TGTGCCAGCAGCCCGGCGGGACTACGTAGTGAGCAGTTCTTC. Translating gives CASSPAGLRSEQFF.

This chain connects TRBV4-2 to TRBJ2-7; 8 bases are a match to TRBD2. V was pared by 8 bases and J by 6 bases, with 12 bases of the junction left unmatched. Germline V gene lookup returns CDR1 LGHNA and CDR2 YNFKEQ. The CDR3 runs 14 residues. The CDR3 protein is CASRGGERALEQYF. CDR3 bases: TGTGCCAGCCGGGGGGGCGAACGAGCTCTCGAGCAGTACTTC.

V is TRBV6-6 and J is TRBJ1-2, with D hard to call. Trimming cost V 0 bases and J 3 bases, with 8 bases left between them. The CDR3 has 14 residues. The germline V gene has CDR1 MNHNY and CDR2 SVGAGI (reference sequence). The CDR3 reads CASSYSTADYGYTF. DNA of the CDR3: TGTGCCAGCAGTTACTCGACGGCAGACTATGGCTACACCTTC.

J is TRBJ2-1 and V is TRBV5-1; tentatively, D is TRBD1 (6 bases). This CDR3 comprises 15 residues. V was trimmed by 2 bases and J by 7 bases, leaving 16 bases between them. Germline values: CDR1 SGHRS, CDR2 YFSETQ. CDR3 region: CASSFRDNLANEQFF. CDR3 coding DNA: TGCGCCAGCAGCTTCCGGGACAATCTCGCAAATGAGCAGTTCTTC. Based on the CDR3 plus reference TRBV5-1 and TRBJ2-1, the full variable domain is KAGVTQTPRYLIKTRGQQVTLSCSPISGHRSVSWYQQTPGQGLQFLFEYFSETQRNKGNFPGRFSGRQFSNSRSEMNVSTLELGDSALYLCASSFRDNLANEQFFGPGTRLTVL.

The rearrangement uses TRBV3-1 (or the pseudogene TRBV3-2) and TRBJ1-6; 8 positions agree with TRBD1. CDR3 length equals 18 residues. Trimming cost V 1 base and J 7 bases; bases outside gene matches: 12. Looked up from germline, CDR1 is LGHDT and CDR2 is YNNKEL (reference sequence). The CDR3 region is CASSQAPRTGTVNSPLHF. The CDR3 nucleotides are TGTGCCAGCAGCCAAGCCCCTCGGACAGGGACGGTGAATTCACCCCTCCACTTT.

In DNA form, the CDR3 reads TGTGCCAGCAGCTTAGGCGGGGGCAATCAGCCCCAGCATTTT. As protein: CASSLGGGNQPQHF. This chain joins TRBV7-6 and TRBJ1-5; D is ambiguous. Trimming removed 1 base from V and 2 bases from J, with 6 bases in between. This CDR3 is 14 amino acids long. CDR1 is SGHVS, CDR2 FNYEAQ, per germline.

This chain links TRBV24-1 with TRBJ1-5; 7 bases fit TRBD1. Germline V CDR1 and CDR2: KGHDR, SFDVKD. The CDR3 is 15 amino acids. J lost 9 bases, V lost 4 bases, and 11 bases had no gene match. The CDR3: CATSDNRDSYGPQHF. The CDR3 DNA sequence: TGTGCCACCAGTGACAACCGGGACAGCTATGGGCCCCAGCATTTT.

The rearrangement links TRBV11-3 to TRBJ2-7, with 11 nucleotides matching TRBD2. Germline V gene sequence: CDR1 SGHNT, CDR2 YENEEA. There are 18 residues in the CDR3. With 6 bases clipped from V and 0 bases from J, the junction kept 13 bases outside the gene matches. In nucleotides, the CDR3 is TGTGCCAGCAGAAACGTAGAACTAGCGGGAGTGGGCTCCTACGAGCAGTACTTC. It specifies CASRNVELAGVGSYEQYF.

This chain uses TRBV29-1 with TRBJ1-5; no definite D call. The CDR3 is 13 residues long. V lost 4 bases and J 0 bases, leaving 7 bases between the germline ends. CDR1 SQVTM and CDR2 ANQGSEA come from the germline V gene. The CDR3 reads CSVAENSNQPQHF. The CDR3 nucleotides are TGCAGCGTTGCTGAGAATAGCAATCAGCCCCAGCATTTT.

The chain links TRBV28 to TRBJ2-7; no reliable D call. Deletions cut 3 bases from V and 6 bases from J, with 9 bases between. The germline gives CDR1 MDHEN, CDR2 SYDVKM. The CDR3 has 12 amino acids. CDR3 DNA sequence: TGTGCCAGCAGTTTTAAGGTGGCCGAGCAGTACTTC. Encoded protein: CASSFKVAEQYF.

The rearrangement links TRBV4-1 to TRBJ1-2; TRBD1 might be the D (5 bases). Trimming removed 3 bases at V and 3 bases at J, with 14 bases between. CDR1 and CDR2 (germline): MGHRA, YSYEKL. The CDR3 sequence is 15 residues long. CDR3 residues: CASSQGEGMDYGYTF. CDR3 DNA sequence: TGCGCCAGCAGCCAGGGGGAGGGAATGGACTATGGCTACACCTTC.

V and J are TRBV9 and TRBJ2-2; D is undetermined. Per the germline V gene, CDR1 is SGDLS and CDR2 is YYNGEE. Trimming pared 0 bases from V and 0 bases from J, leaving 9 bases between. The CDR3 has 16 residues. The CDR3 here is CASSVGGNSNTGELFF. The CDR3 DNA is TGTGCCAGCAGCGTAGGTGGGAATTCGAACACCGGGGAGCTGTTTTTT. Looking up the rest from reference TRBV9 and TRBJ2-2 gives the full variable domain: DSGVTQTPKHLITATGQRVTLRCSPRSGDLSVYWYQQSLDQGLQFLIQYYNGEERAKGNILERFSAQQFPDLHSELNLSSLELGDSALYFCASSVGGNSNTGELFFGEGSRLTVL.